The clone carrying this T cell receptor (beta chain) was detected only a few times. The entry originates in a study of human T cells and chemical hapten exposure. For the study at large: Patches with 0.01% DPC went on the upper back, and the tests were read at 6 days.

The library labeled individual cDNA molecules by adding unique molecular identifiers to them. TCRdb analysed the RACE reads with MiXCR anew, one entry per CDR3 protein. Counted here are 270,000 or so distinct CDR3 sequences, approximately 7.5% occurring once; the ten biggest clones make up about 1.2%. V dropped 5 bases and J dropped 6 bases, with 20 bases sitting between them. The CDR3 length is 14 residues. Germline lookup yields CDR1 DFQATT and CDR2 SNEGSKA (reference sequence). Time point denoted: pre-sensitization, week 0. The sample's treatment: therapeutic diphenylcyclopropenone sensitization with weekly scalp DPC. In every case, blood was obtained before the patch test was applied.

The specimen comprised whole blood, sampled in connection with sensitization to the hapten diphenylcyclopropenone (DPC). This chain links TRBV20-1 with TRBJ2-7; no clear D gene. This clonotype was obtained from a man between 18 and 29 years old with alopecia areata. Some clones in this sample may be carry-over from other donors' samples. For the CDR3, the DNA is TGCAGTGCTGGACGGCGGCAGGATAGGGCCGAGCAGTACTTC. Residues: CSAGRRQDRAEQYF.